This TCR beta chain was sequenced in a study of OX40 agonist ivuxolimab in advanced cancers. Overall study results and limits: Which antigen the expanded peripheral T cells recognized is unknown. Near-lowest levels of clonal expansion characterized partial responders at 0.1-3.0 mg/kg.

As regards this clone: Its antigen is as yet unknown.

CDR1 is LNHDA and CDR2 is SQIVND in the germline V gene (reference sequence). Trimming pared 3 bases from V and 0 bases from J, leaving 12 bases between. This CDR3 has 16 residues. Method: immunoSEQ multiplex PCR; TCRdb's copy keeps in-frame clones and lacks some. The sample records tens of thousands of clones, approximately 85% being singletons. The V gene is TRBV19, the J gene TRBJ2-1; D not resolved. The TCR sequence derives from an adult with an advanced solid tumor such as melanoma, head and neck, liver or kidney cancer. The sample here was CD4+ or CD8+ T cells sorted from blood, taken in a trial of the OX40 agonist ivuxolimab. CDR3 coding DNA: TGTGCCAGTAGTATGGCAGCGCGAGGCTCCTACAATGAGCAGTTCTTC. Its protein product is CASSMAARGSYNEQFF.